These 12 T cell receptor beta chains came from one sample sequenced in a study of T cells in tumors after PD-1 blockade. Produced via immunoSEQ multiplex PCR; TCRdb's table is partial and in-frame only. The sample comprises around 13,000 clones, roughly 60% of which are singletons, and 20% to 30% rests with the top ten. This sample comprised tumor tissue, obtained before anti-PD-1 treatment. The receptors shown here come from a human donor with cutaneous squamous cell carcinoma.

The chain carries TRBV28 and TRBJ1-6; possibly TRBD1 for D (6 bases). The CDR3 totals 14 residues. Germline V lookup: CDR1 MDHEN, CDR2 SYDVKM. V was clipped by 7 bases and J by 10 bases, with 17 bases between them. CDR3: CASMWGQGRSPLHF. Written as DNA, the CDR3 is TGTGCCAGCATGTGGGGGCAGGGACGGTCACCCCTCCACTTT.

The chain couples TRBV28 to TRBJ2-7, with 10 positions matching TRBD2. From germline, CDR1 is MDHEN and CDR2 SYDVKM. After removal of 4 bases from V and 6 bases from J, the junction contained 9 bases not matched to a gene. The CDR3 covers 15 residues. The DNA for the CDR3 is TGTGCCAGCAGTTCTAGCGGGAGCCCCGTTGGCGAGCAGTACTTC. It translates to CASSSSGSPVGEQYF.

This clone has just one count. The chain has TRBV5-4 and TRBJ1-4; 8 nucleotides align to TRBD1. With 4 bases clipped from V and 6 bases from J, the junction kept 8 bases outside the gene matches. Germline V lookup: CDR1 SGHNT, CDR2 YYREEE (reference sequence). The CDR3 contains 15 residues. In DNA, the CDR3 is TGTGCCAGCAGCGGAAGACAGGGGCCAGATGAAAAACTGTTTTTT. Translating gives CASSGRQGPDEKLFF.

This clone was observed a few times. The chain joins TRBV24-1 to TRBJ2-1, with D hard to call. The V and J ends lost 6 bases and 8 bases respectively, with 7 bases between them. The CDR3 loop spans 11 amino acids. Germline V gene lookup returns CDR1 KGHDR and CDR2 SFDVKD. CDR3 sequence reads: CATSSADEQFF. The CDR3 coding sequence is TGTGCCACCAGTAGTGCGGATGAGCAGTTCTTC.

This rearrangement joins TRBV2 to TRBJ1-5; no reliable D call. The germline V and J ends were trimmed by 4 bases and 0 bases, with 7 bases remaining between them. The CDR3 runs to 14 residues. From germline, CDR1 is SNHLY and CDR2 FYNNEI. CDR3 sequence reads: CASSGASSNQPQHF. CDR3 sequence (DNA): TGTGCCAGCAGTGGGGCAAGTAGCAATCAGCCCCAGCATTTT.

This chain links TRBV10-3 with TRBJ2-7; 12 bases match TRBD2. J was trimmed by 4 bases and V by 3 bases; bases with no gene match: 4. The CDR3 contains 15 residues. CDR1 is ENHRY and CDR2 is SYGVKD in the germline V gene. CDR3 sequence reads: CAISDRTSGIYEQYF. Here the CDR3 DNA reads TGTGCCATCAGTGATAGGACTAGCGGGATATACGAGCAGTACTTC.

V and J are TRBV7-2 and TRBJ2-5, with TRBD1 matching over 7 bases. The trim removed 5 bases at V and 5 bases at J, leaving 5 bases unmatched. Germline loops: CDR1 SGHTA, CDR2 FQGNSA. This CDR3 spans 13 amino acids. This chain's CDR3 is CASSRTGDETQYF. DNA of the CDR3: TGTGCCAGCAGCCGTACAGGGGATGAGACCCAGTACTTC.

This chain joins TRBV19 and TRBJ2-1, with 8 bases identical to TRBD2. V lost 3 bases, J lost 9 bases, and 7 bases stayed unmatched. The CDR3 has 14 amino acids. Looked up from germline, CDR1 is LNHDA and CDR2 is SQIVND (reference sequence). For the CDR3, the DNA is TGTGCCAGTAGTATGGGCGGGAGGCCGTTTGAGCAGTTCTTC. Amino acid sequence: CASSMGGRPFEQFF.

V and J are TRBV4-1 and TRBJ2-1, with 9 bases identical to TRBD1. V lost 5 bases to trimming and J lost 5 bases; unmatched junction nucleotides: 7. The CDR3 is 15 residues long. In germline, CDR1 is MGHRA, CDR2 YSYEKL. CDR3 amino acids: CASSSRQGEHNEQFF. The CDR3 DNA reads TGCGCCAGCAGCTCCCGACAGGGGGAGCACAATGAGCAGTTCTTC.

In its sample, this clone ranks as medium-sized. This rearrangement joins TRBV6-1 to TRBJ2-7, with D possibly matching TRBD2 (6 bases). This CDR3 comprises 14 residues. Germline-derived CDR1 and CDR2 are MNHNS and SASEGT. Trimming stripped 1 base from V and 3 bases from J, with 10 bases between. The CDR3 spells CASSEGGTRYEQYF. In DNA form, the CDR3 reads TGTGCCAGCAGTGAAGGCGGGACGCGCTACGAGCAGTACTTC.

The chain has TRBV15 and TRBJ1-1; D perhaps matches TRBD1 (6 bases). Germline CDR1 reads LNHNV; CDR2 reads YYDKDF (reference sequence). V was cut by 3 bases and J by 8 bases, with 19 bases left in between. CDR3 length: 15 amino acids. The CDR3 sequence: CATSRPPGGQQEAFF. The CDR3 DNA sequence: TGTGCCACCAGCAGGCCCCCGGGGGGGCAGCAAGAAGCTTTCTTT.

The chain recombines TRBV10-3 with TRBJ2-5; 14 nucleotides match TRBD2. Trimming at V came to 0 bases and at J to 3 bases, leaving 0 bases not matched to a gene. The CDR3 is made up of 16 amino acids. CDR1 and CDR2 (germline): ENHRY, SYGVKD. As DNA, the CDR3 is TGTGCCATCAGTGAGTCGACTAGCGGGAGGGAAGAGACCCAGTACTTC. This sequence encodes CAISESTSGREETQYF.